The present T cell receptor beta chain was sequenced within a study of siplizumab effects on memory and regulatory T cells. Study-level results: Greater diversity than memory cells seemed evident in naive T cells, which also appeared to be major alloresponse contributors.

Sequenced by immunoSEQ multiplex PCR; TCRdb stores in-frame clones only, minus some. The data show approximately 97,000 clones, 80% to 95% seen once. As regards this clone: Antigen unknown.

The germline gives CDR1 SGDLS, CDR2 YYNGEE. Trimming took 4 bases from V and 4 from J, leaving 18 bases between them. This CDR3 has 16 amino acids. Sequenced input: CD4+ T cells sorted from blood. This chain uses TRBV9 with TRBJ2-1; D not resolved. The TCR originated in a human donor in good health. CDR3 sequence reads: CASSLHFVRIYNEQFF. Here the CDR3 DNA reads TGTGCCAGCAGCCTCCACTTCGTAAGGATATACAATGAGCAGTTCTTC.